This TCR beta chain was captured in a study of blood T cells in healthy people across ages. Study outcomes and limitations: Long-lived donors exceeded aged donors in naive CD4+ cells and diversity. Roughly linear age-related decline in beta diversity appeared, significant by age around 38.

As regards this clonotype: The antigen is unknown.

CDR1 is MNHNY and CDR2 is SVGAGI in the germline V gene (reference sequence). The CDR3 consists of 15 residues. Deletions cut 2 bases from V and 9 bases from J, with 17 bases between. Then a second PCR, running roughly 6 to 11 cycles, was carried out with a sample-barcoded 5' primer and a J-beta primer mix. TCRdb itself ran the 5' RACE reads through MiXCR, one entry per CDR3 protein. Of fewer than 2,000,000 distinct CDR3 sequences listed, about 31% are singletons. The rearrangement links TRBV6-6 to TRBJ2-1; D remains ambiguous. Sequenced: blood. This clonotype originated in a woman aged 25-40 years in good health. The CDR3 DNA follows: TGTGCCAGCAGTTACGGACCCCCGGCGTCAATTGAGCAGTTCTTC. The encoded protein is CASSYGPPASIEQFF.